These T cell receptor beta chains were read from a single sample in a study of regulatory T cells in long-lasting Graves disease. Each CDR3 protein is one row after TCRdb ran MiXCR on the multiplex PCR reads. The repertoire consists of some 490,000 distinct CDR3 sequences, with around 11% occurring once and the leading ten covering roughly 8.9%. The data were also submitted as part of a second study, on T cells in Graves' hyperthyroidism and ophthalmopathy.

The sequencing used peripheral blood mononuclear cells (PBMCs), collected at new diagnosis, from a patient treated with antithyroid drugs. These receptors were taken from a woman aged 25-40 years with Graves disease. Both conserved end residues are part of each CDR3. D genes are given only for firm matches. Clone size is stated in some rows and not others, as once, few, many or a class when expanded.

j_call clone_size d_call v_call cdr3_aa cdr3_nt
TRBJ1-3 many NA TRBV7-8 CASSLDFSWTPLSGNTIYF TGTGCCAGCAGCTTAGACTTCTCCTGGACGCCCCTCTCCGGAAACACCATATATTTT
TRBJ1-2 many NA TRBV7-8 CASSPTHRQDRYGYTF TGTGCCAGCAGCCCGACCCACCGGCAGGACCGCTATGGCTACACCTTC
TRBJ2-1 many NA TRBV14 CASSQDGGFSYNEQFF TGTGCCAGCAGCCAAGATGGGGGTTTTTCCTACAATGAGCAGTTCTTC
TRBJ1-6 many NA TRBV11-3 CASSLGGVHNSPLHF TGTGCCAGCAGCTTAGGTGGCGTGCATAATTCACCCCTCCACTTT
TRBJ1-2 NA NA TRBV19 CASSPKDRSFYGYTF TGTGCCAGTAGTCCGAAGGACAGATCCTTCTATGGCTACACCTTC
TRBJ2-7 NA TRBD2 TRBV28 CASSLALAGAYEQYF TGTGCCAGCAGTTTGGCACTAGCGGGGGCATACGAGCAGTACTTC
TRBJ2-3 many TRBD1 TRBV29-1 CSTGTRQGSTDTQYF TGCAGCACGGGAACCCGACAGGGGAGCACAGATACGCAGTATTTT
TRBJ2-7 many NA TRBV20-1 CSASGGRASYEQYF TGCAGTGCTAGCGGCGGAAGGGCCTCTTACGAGCAGTACTTC
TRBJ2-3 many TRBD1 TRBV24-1 CAKGDRETITDTQYF TGTGCCAAAGGGGACAGGGAGACCATCACAGATACGCAGTATTTT
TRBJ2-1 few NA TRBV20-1 CSIPVTYNEQFF TGCAGCATCCCGGTCACCTACAATGAGCAGTTCTTC
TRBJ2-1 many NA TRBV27 CASSFIGVEQFF TGTGCCAGCAGTTTCATAGGGGTTGAGCAGTTCTTC
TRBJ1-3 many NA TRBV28 CASSSPFAGNTIYF TGTGCCAGCAGTTCCCCATTCGCAGGAAACACCATATATTTT
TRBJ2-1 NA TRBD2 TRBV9 CASSVNAGGLRNEQFF TGTGCCAGCAGCGTAAATGCGGGAGGGCTGAGGAATGAGCAGTTCTTC
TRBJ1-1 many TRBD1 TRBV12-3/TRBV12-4 CASSPETGRGTEAFF TGTGCCAGCAGCCCGGAGACAGGGCGAGGGACTGAAGCTTTCTTT
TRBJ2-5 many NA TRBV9 CASSVRDEETQYF TGTGCCAGCAGCGTCCGGGACGAAGAGACCCAGTACTTC
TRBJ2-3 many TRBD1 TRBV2 CAGDRGPNTDTQYF TGTGCCGGCGACAGGGGGCCAAACACAGATACGCAGTATTTT
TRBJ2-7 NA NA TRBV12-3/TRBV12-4 CASSGSTAYEQYF TGTGCCAGCAGTGGGAGTACAGCGTACGAGCAGTACTTC
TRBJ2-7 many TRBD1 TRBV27 CASSLMAGGEQYF TGTGCCAGCAGTTTAATGGCAGGGGGCGAGCAGTACTTC
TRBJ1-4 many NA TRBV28 CASSLGRYPTNEKLFF TGTGCCAGCAGTTTAGGCCGATATCCAACTAATGAAAAACTGTTTTTT
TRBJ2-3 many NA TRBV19 CASRITDTQYF TGTGCCAGCAGGATCACAGATACGCAGTATTTT
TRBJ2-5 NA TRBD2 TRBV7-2 CASSLVLGGGLAGARETQYF TGTGCCAGCAGCTTAGTTCTTGGAGGGGGACTAGCGGGAGCAAGGGAGACCCAGTACTTC
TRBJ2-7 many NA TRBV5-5 CASSLGLVRSYEQYF TGTGCCAGCAGCTTGGGACTAGTAAGGTCCTACGAGCAGTACTTC
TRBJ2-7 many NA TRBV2 CASSYTDGEPYEQYF TGTGCCAGCAGTTATACAGACGGCGAACCCTACGAGCAGTACTTC
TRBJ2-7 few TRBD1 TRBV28 CASSLRQGKAYEQYF TGTGCCAGCAGTTTACGACAGGGCAAGGCCTACGAGCAGTACTTC
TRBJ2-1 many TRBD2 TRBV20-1 CSARTSGDSYNEQFF TGCAGTGCCCGGACTAGCGGAGACTCCTACAATGAGCAGTTCTTC
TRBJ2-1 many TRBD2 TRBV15 CATSSHGLAGGPSSYNEQFF TGTGCCACCAGCAGCCACGGACTAGCGGGAGGCCCGAGCTCCTACAATGAGCAGTTCTTC
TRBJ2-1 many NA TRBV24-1 CATSDRSAQFF TGTGCCACCAGTGATAGGAGTGCGCAGTTCTTC
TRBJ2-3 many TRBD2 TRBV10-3 CAIKLAGSGTDTQYF TGTGCCATCAAACTAGCGGGGTCAGGCACAGATACGCAGTATTTT
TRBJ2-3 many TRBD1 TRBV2 CASSLDRGADTQYF TGTGCCAGCAGTCTGGACAGGGGGGCAGATACGCAGTATTTT
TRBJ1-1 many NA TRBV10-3 CAIRKGWDAEAFF TGTGCCATCAGGAAAGGTTGGGACGCTGAAGCTTTCTTT
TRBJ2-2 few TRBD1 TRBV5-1 CASSFRQGRTGELFF TGCGCCAGCAGCTTCCGACAGGGACGTACCGGGGAGCTGTTTTTT
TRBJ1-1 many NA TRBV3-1 CASSRLNTEAFF TGTGCCAGCAGTCGATTGAACACTGAAGCTTTCTTT
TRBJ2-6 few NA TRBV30 CAWSGANVLTF TGTGCCTGGTCTGGGGCCAACGTCCTGACTTTC
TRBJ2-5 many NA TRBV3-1 CASSQANQETQYF TGTGCCAGCAGCCAGGCTAACCAAGAGACCCAGTACTTC
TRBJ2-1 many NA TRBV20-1 CSARGATYNEQFF TGCAGTGCTAGAGGGGCCACCTACAATGAGCAGTTCTTC
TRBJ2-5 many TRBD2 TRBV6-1 CAGKTSGRETQYF TGTGCCGGCAAGACTAGCGGGAGAGAGACCCAGTACTTC
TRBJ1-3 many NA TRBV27 CASGKGTGNTIYF TGTGCCAGCGGTAAGGGAACTGGAAACACCATATATTTT
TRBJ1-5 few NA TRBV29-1 CSVVDGNQPQHF TGCAGCGTTGTGGACGGCAATCAGCCCCAGCATTTT
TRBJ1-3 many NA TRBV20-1 CSARDARMVYF TGCAGTGCTAGAGATGCCAGGATGGTATATTTT
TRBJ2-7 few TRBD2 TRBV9 CASSPTSGNWDEQYF TGTGCCAGCAGCCCCACTAGCGGGAACTGGGACGAGCAGTACTTC
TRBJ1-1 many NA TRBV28 CASSLNTPNTEAFF TGTGCCAGCAGTTTAAACACCCCGAACACTGAAGCTTTCTTT
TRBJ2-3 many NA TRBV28 CASSFKKGFADTQYF TGTGCCAGCAGTTTTAAAAAGGGGTTTGCAGATACGCAGTATTTT
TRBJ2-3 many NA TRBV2 CASSEAVGQGVSDTQYF TGTGCCAGCAGTGAAGCGGTCGGTCAGGGCGTTTCGGATACGCAGTATTTT
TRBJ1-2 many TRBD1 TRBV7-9 CASSLAADRADTF TGTGCCAGCAGCTTAGCCGCGGACAGGGCTGACACCTTC
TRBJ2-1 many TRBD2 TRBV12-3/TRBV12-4 CASSLVSSSGSYNEQFF TGTGCCAGCAGTTTAGTGTCCTCTAGCGGGTCCTACAATGAGCAGTTCTTC
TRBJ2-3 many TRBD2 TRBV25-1 CASSTTSGMVADTQYF TGTGCCAGCAGTACGACTAGCGGGATGGTCGCAGATACGCAGTATTTT